This entry is about one T cell receptor (beta chain). Its antigen is unidentified. One entry per CDR3 protein, called by TCRdb with MiXCR from the reads. This table has 740,000 or so distinct CDR3 sequences, approximately 34% appearing once. This entry is derived from a study of T cell repertoires in cytomegalovirus infection. Overall study: Based on public TCR beta signatures, there were indications of CMV infection and of a matching HLA type.

J gave up 12 bases and V 5 bases, and 15 bases lay outside the gene matches. CDR1 SGHVS and CDR2 FNYEAQ come from the germline V gene. The CDR3 contains 14 residues. Points from the study as a whole: Ex vivo, HLA-C-restricted CMV-specific TCR beta clonotypes prevailed over the rest of the response. Totalled public TCR beta family frequency picked out people who carried CMV plus the relevant HLA.

The chain joins TRBV7-6 to TRBJ1-1; 7 bases fit TRBD1. The receptor was isolated from a human donor in good health (CMV status not recorded). Some clones in this sample may be carry-over from other donors' samples. The sequencing input was PBMCs. CDR3 amino acids: CASSPGTVNTASFF. CDR3 DNA sequence: TGTGCCAGCAGCCCTGGGACAGTGAACACTGCATCTTTCTTT.